Each of the 32 T cell receptor beta chains below was sequenced from the same sample in a study of blood T cells in healthy people across ages. Then a second PCR, running about 6 to 12 cycles, was carried out with a sample-barcoded 5' primer and a J-beta primer mix. TCRdb ran MiXCR on the 5' RACE reads and lists one entry per CDR3 protein. The sample lists 750,000 to 1,000,000 distinct CDR3 sequences, roughly 29% seen once, with about a tenth in the top ten. In addition, the sample was reused for a study of T cells of mothers and their children.

Sample: blood. These receptors were collected from a woman aged 35 to 49 in good health.

This clonotype showed up just a few times. The gene calls are TRBV5-1 and TRBJ2-7; tentatively, D is TRBD1 (5 bases). Trimming removed 8 bases at V and 6 bases at J, with 27 bases between. CDR1 is SGHRS, CDR2 YFSETQ, per germline. The length of the CDR3 is 16 residues. CDR3 nucleotide sequence: TGCGCCAGGGGAACCGGCGTGGCAGGGCGACAGTCCGAGCAGTACTTC. Residues: CARGTGVAGRQSEQYF.

This clonotype was seen repeatedly, ten times or more. The V call is TRBV6-2 or TRBV6-3, the J call TRBJ2-7; D not certain. V lost 6 bases and J 1 base, leaving 7 bases between the germline ends. Per the germline V gene, CDR1 is MNHEY and CDR2 is SVGEGT. The CDR3 runs 12 residues. The CDR3 coding sequence is TGTGCCAGCAGCTACCCGTCCTACGAGCAGTACTTC. This encodes CASSYPSYEQYF.

Remarks on this clonotype: One junction end disagrees with the germline gene, perhaps due to a read error. The V and J genes are TRBV30 and TRBJ2-1; tentatively, D is TRBD1 (6 bases). Per germline, CDR1 GTSNPN and CDR2 SVGIG (reference sequence). This CDR3 comprises 15 residues. The CDR3 is CAWTPQGRDYNEQFF. CDR3 sequence (DNA): TGTGCCTGGACCCCACAGGGAAGAGACTACAATGAGCAGTTTTTC.

This clonotype was seen ten or more times. The chain is built from TRBV5-1 and TRBJ2-1; D possibly corresponds to TRBD2 (5 bases). CDR3 length: 14 amino acids. From germline, CDR1 is SGHRS and CDR2 YFSETQ. Trimming took 3 bases from V and 5 from J, leaving 12 bases between them. Here the CDR3 reads CASSSRSGDNEQFF. In DNA, the CDR3 is TGCGCCAGCAGCTCCCGATCCGGGGACAATGAGCAGTTCTTC.

J is TRBJ1-2 and V is TRBV24-1, with D unclear. Between the trimmed V and J ends, which lost 4 bases and 5 bases, there was a span of 13 bases. The CDR3 consists of 14 residues. Germline-derived CDR1 and CDR2 are KGHDR and SFDVKD. The CDR3 here is CATSEADLTYGYTF. CDR3 sequence (DNA): TGTGCCACCAGTGAGGCAGACCTAACGTATGGCTACACCTTC.

This clonotype was seen more than once but under ten times. The genes are TRBV28 and TRBJ1-2, with D unresolved. CDR1 and CDR2 from the germline V gene are MDHEN and SYDVKM. Deletions cut 4 bases from V and 2 bases from J, with 14 bases between. The CDR3 length is 15 residues. This chain's CDR3 is CASSYGSRPNYGYTF. CDR3 nucleotide sequence: TGTGCCAGCAGTTACGGTTCTAGACCCAACTATGGCTACACCTTC.

This clonotype was recorded at least ten times. The chain employs TRBV20-1 and TRBJ2-3; 10 nucleotides line up with TRBD2. Germline trimming cut 0 bases from V and 2 bases from J; bases unmatched to any gene: 5. The CDR3 contains 16 residues. The germline V gene encodes CDR1 DFQATT and CDR2 SNEGSKA (reference sequence). The CDR3 loop is CSARDHSGGVTDTQYF. Here the CDR3 DNA reads TGCAGTGCTAGAGATCACAGCGGGGGGGTCACAGATACGCAGTATTTT.

A remark on this clonotype: Given a much more abundant clone one base away, this may be a read error. The DNA of the CDR3 is TGTGCCAGCAGCTCCCTAACGGGGCTCTCCTACAATGAGCAGTACTTC. Protein sequence: CASSSLTGLSYNEQYF. This chain connects TRBV9 to TRBJ2-7; TRBD1 or TRBD2 may be the D gene (5 bases each). Germline CDR1 SGDLS, CDR2 YYNGEE. V was shortened by 4 bases and J by 7 bases, with 24 bases between the two germline ends. CDR3 length: 16 amino acids.

This clonotype has only a few counts. The chain joins TRBV7-6 to TRBJ1-2; TRBD1 is a possible D gene (5 bases). The germline V gene has CDR1 SGHVS and CDR2 FNYEAQ. The CDR3 length is 14 residues. Between the trimmed V and J ends, which lost 1 base and 5 bases, there was a span of 11 bases. Here the CDR3 reads CASSLGGGKYGYTF. The CDR3 DNA sequence: TGTGCCAGCAGCTTAGGGGGGGGAAAATATGGCTACACCTTC.

This clonotype was observed a few times. This rearrangement joins TRBV10-3 to TRBJ2-3; 7 positions agree with TRBD1. V was pared by 5 bases and J by 0 bases, with 2 bases of the junction left unmatched. The CDR3 totals 14 residues. From germline, CDR1 is ENHRY and CDR2 SYGVKD. This chain's CDR3 is CAISPGQSTDTQYF. The CDR3 region has the DNA TGTGCCATCAGTCCGGGACAGAGCACAGATACGCAGTATTTT.

About this clonotype: A much larger clone is a single base away; this may be a read error. The rearrangement uses TRBV12-3 or TRBV12-4 and TRBJ2-1; 10 bases map to TRBD1. The CDR3 extends over 16 amino acids. The CDR3 DNA sequence: TGTGCCAGCAGTTCGACCGGGACAGGGGCCTACAATGGGCAGTTCTTC. This encodes CASSSTGTGAYNGQFF.

A few counts support this clonotype. The genes are TRBV29-1 and TRBJ1-2; 7 bases match TRBD1. The CDR3 totals 14 residues. Germline CDR1 reads SQVTM; CDR2 reads ANQGSEA. The junction had 6 bases not matched to a gene; V was cut back by 5 bases and J by 0 bases. The CDR3 DNA reads as TGCAGCGTTTCGACAGGGAACACTAACTATGGCTACACCTTC. Its translation: CSVSTGNTNYGYTF.

This clonotype occurred a few times. The chain couples TRBV3-1 to TRBJ2-3; tentatively, D is TRBD1 or TRBD2 (5 bases each). This CDR3 is built from 15 residues. The germline V gene has CDR1 LGHDT and CDR2 YNNKEL (reference sequence). Trimming cost V 0 bases and J 5 bases, with 12 bases left between them. Written as DNA, the CDR3 is TGTGCCAGCAGCCAAGAGTTAGAGGGGAAAGATACGCAGTATTTT. This encodes CASSQELEGKDTQYF.

This rearrangement joins TRBV4-3 to TRBJ1-1; D remains unclear. The length of the CDR3 is 15 residues. V lost 0 bases to trimming and J lost 0 bases, with 8 bases between them. From germline, CDR1 is LGHNA and CDR2 YSLEER. This CDR3 reads CASSQDRAMNTEAFF. In DNA form, the CDR3 reads TGCGCCAGCAGCCAAGATCGGGCTATGAACACTGAAGCTTTCTTT.

Only a few counts were recorded for this clonotype. The chain employs TRBV29-1 and TRBJ2-3; 9 positions agree with TRBD1. J was trimmed by 0 bases and V by 6 bases; bases with no gene match: 7. This CDR3 is built from 15 residues. Germline CDR1 reads SQVTM; CDR2 reads ANQGSEA. The CDR3 here is CSVQQGTGSTDTQYF. In DNA form, the CDR3 reads TGCAGCGTACAACAGGGGACAGGGAGCACAGATACGCAGTATTTT.

The V and J genes are TRBV20-1 and TRBJ1-1, with D possibly TRBD1 on 5 matching bases. The germline CDR1 and CDR2 sequences are DFQATT and SNEGSKA (reference sequence). The CDR3 covers 12 residues. V was pared by 6 bases and J by 5 bases, with 13 bases between. The CDR3 DNA reads as TGCAGTGCCTTAGACAGTATAACTGAAGCTTTCTTT. This sequence encodes CSALDSITEAFF.

The chain couples TRBV7-2 to TRBJ2-3; possibly TRBD1 for D (6 bases). Germline V CDR1 and CDR2: SGHTA, FQGNSA. Trimming left V 1 base short and J 11 bases short, with 16 bases between. CDR3 size: 14 residues. The CDR3 DNA sequence: TGTGCCAGCAGCTTAGATGTTGGCGTAGGGGGGCAGTATTTT. Translating it yields CASSLDVGVGGQYF.

This clonotype has ten or more counts. The junction differs from germline at one of its ends, possibly a read error. This sequence joins TRBV7-7 and TRBJ2-1, with D perhaps being TRBD1 or TRBD2 (6 bases each). Germline values: CDR1 SSHAT, CDR2 FNYEAQ (reference sequence). The CDR3 has 15 residues. CDR3 sequence: CASSSGDTAYNEQFF. The DNA of the CDR3 is TGTGCTAGCAGCTCGGGGGACACAGCCTACAATGAGCAGTTCTTC.

This clonotype has just a few counts. The CDR3 DNA is TGTGCCAGCAGTTTATCCTACAGGGCCCACGAGCAGTACTTC. This gives the protein CASSLSYRAHEQYF. V is TRBV28 and J is TRBJ2-5; D is perhaps TRBD1 (6 bases). Judging by the DNA end, TRBJ2-7 fits better; the J call may be wrong. CDR1 is MDHEN and CDR2 is SYDVKM in the germline V gene. This CDR3 region has 14 residues.

This chain joins TRBV20-1 and TRBJ2-5; 7 nucleotides match TRBD1. Germline V gene sequence: CDR1 DFQATT, CDR2 SNEGSKA (reference sequence). The CDR3 totals 14 residues. Trimming took 6 bases from V and 2 from J; bases not matched to a gene: 9. DNA of the CDR3: TGCAGTGCAGCCCCCGGGACAGCACAAGAGACCCAGTACTTC. Translating it yields CSAAPGTAQETQYF.

This clonotype occurred once. With a much larger clone just one base away, this may be a read error. This sequence joins TRBV6-5 and TRBJ2-4, with unresolved D. The V gene's germline CDR1 is MNHEY and CDR2 SVGAGI. The CDR3 covers 14 residues. As DNA, the CDR3 is TGTGTCAGCAGTTACAGCCTAGCCAAAAACATTCAGTACTTC. This gives the protein CVSSYSLAKNIQYF.

This clonotype has a handful of counts. The rearrangement joins TRBV7-9 to TRBJ1-1, with no clear D. This CDR3 contains 15 residues. The ends were cut back, 4 bases at V and 2 bases at J, with 14 bases in the middle. Germline lookup yields CDR1 SEHNR and CDR2 FQNEAQ (reference sequence). The DNA of the CDR3 is TGTGCCAGCAGCTCCCCTTCGGTGCGAAACACTGAAGCTTTCTTT. This gives the protein CASSSPSVRNTEAFF.

V usage is TRBV7-2 and J usage is TRBJ1-3; D not certain. Per germline, CDR1 SGHTA and CDR2 FQGNSA. Trimming removed 5 bases at V and 0 bases at J, with 17 bases between. The CDR3 extends over 17 amino acids. Here the CDR3 DNA reads TGTGCCAGCAGCCTAACCGTACCGGGCAACTCTGGAAACACCATATATTTT. It translates to CASSLTVPGNSGNTIYF.

This clonotype came up a few times. V is TRBV7-4 and J is TRBJ2-7; tentatively, D is TRBD1 (5 bases). CDR3 length: 12 residues. Per germline, CDR1 SGHVT and CDR2 SQSDAQ. V was shortened by 5 bases and J by 6 bases, with 11 bases between the two germline ends. CDR3 in DNA: TGTGCCAGCAGCGCGACAGTTTGCGAGCAGTACTTC. This encodes CASSATVCEQYF.

V and J are TRBV7-9 and TRBJ2-5; maybe TRBD2 (6 bases). The CDR3 loop spans 15 amino acids. Germline assignment: CDR1 SEHNR and CDR2 FQNEAQ (reference sequence). V was cut by 1 base and J by 11 bases, with 20 bases left in between. CDR3 bases: TGTGCCAGCAGCTTAGTCGGTTCGGACTACAATGAGCAGTACTTC. Translating gives CASSLVGSDYNEQYF.

The sample holds a few counts of this clonotype. The chain combines TRBV6-4 with TRBJ1-6; D remains ambiguous. Germline V gives CDR1 MRHNA, CDR2 SNTAGT. Trimming cost V 5 bases and J 7 bases, with 12 bases left between them. The CDR3 consists of 14 residues. The CDR3 protein is CASSTDSENSPLHF. The CDR3 coding sequence is TGTGCCAGCAGTACAGATTCCGAAAATTCACCCCTCCACTTT.

The CDR3 DNA follows: TGTGCCAGCAGTACTAAACGGAGGTCTGGAAACACCATATATTTT. Translating gives CASSTKRRSGNTIYF. V is TRBV7-9 and J is TRBJ1-3; D is unresolved. V was pared by 6 bases and J by 1 base, with 13 bases between. This CDR3 spans 15 amino acids. CDR1 SEHNR and CDR2 FQNEAQ come from the germline V gene (reference sequence).

This clonotype was seen a handful of times. V usage is TRBV30 and J usage is TRBJ2-1; D uncertain. This CDR3 is 12 amino acids long. Looked up from germline, CDR1 is GTSNPN and CDR2 is SVGIG (reference sequence). V was cut by 0 bases and J by 3 bases, with 3 bases left in between. The DNA for the CDR3 is TGTGCCTGGAGTGTAAGCTACAATGAGCAGTTCTTC. This codes for CAWSVSYNEQFF. Full variable domain (outside the CDR3, taken from reference TRBV30 and TRBJ2-1): SQTIHQWPATLVQPVGSPLSLECTVEGTSNPNLYWYRQAAGRGLQLLFYSVGIGQISSEVPQNLSASRPQDRQFILSSKKLLLSDSGFYLCAWSVSYNEQFFGPGTRLTVL.

A remark on this clonotype: With a much larger clone just one base away, this may be a read error. J is TRBJ1-2 and V is TRBV28; weak D call: TRBD1 (5 bases). The V end was cut by 10 bases, the J end by 3 bases, with 27 bases between. The CDR3 extends over 17 amino acids. CDR1 and CDR2 (germline): MDHEN, SYDVKM. CDR3 coding DNA: TGTGCCAACAATCGCGCGGGCTCAGGAGAGGGGTACTATGGCTACACCTTC. It encodes CANNRAGSGEGYYGYTF.

This clonotype was seen a handful of times. This chain links TRBV5-1 with TRBJ1-1; 10 positions match TRBD1. Trimming cost V 3 bases and J 4 bases; bases outside gene matches: 12. Germline loops: CDR1 SGHRS, CDR2 YFSETQ. The CDR3 is 17 residues long. The CDR3 coding sequence is TGCGCCAGCAGCTGGGACGCCGACAGGGGGCCAGGCACTGAAGCTTTCTTT. Translation: CASSWDADRGPGTEAFF.

This clonotype was picked up a small number of times. The rearrangement uses TRBV7-2 and TRBJ1-2; TRBD1 is a possible D gene (5 bases). With 5 bases removed from V and 7 bases from J, the gap between germline ends came to 26 bases. Per germline, CDR1 SGHTA and CDR2 FQGNSA. The CDR3 is 17 amino acids. Here the CDR3 DNA reads TGTGCCAGCAGCGATGGGGGAGGGAGGGGCCGCCTTTTTGGCTACACCTTC. Its protein is CASSDGGGRGRLFGYTF. Together with reference TRBV7-2 and TRBJ1-2, the CDR3 gives the full variable domain: GAGVSQSPSNKVTEKGKDVELRCDPISGHTALYWYRQSLGQGLEFLIYFQGNSAPDKSGLPSDRFSAERTGGSVSTLTIQRTQQEDSAVYLCASSDGGGRGRLFGYTFGSGTRLTVV.

About this clonotype: At one of its ends the junction is not consistent with the germline gene, which may arise from a read error. V is TRBV4-3 and J is TRBJ2-5; D gene uncertain. The germline V gene encodes CDR1 LGHNA and CDR2 YSLEER. CDR3 size: 14 residues. The CDR3 loop reads CASNQVVLGETQYF. CDR3 sequence (DNA): TGCGCCAGCAACCAAGTTGTATTAGGCGAGACCCAGTACTTC.